This TCR beta chain stems from a study of blood T cell repertoires in COVID-19. Whole-study context: The samples span acute and convalescent COVID-19 from the United States, Italy and Spain.

Trimming cost V 7 bases and J 8 bases, with 14 bases left between them. This CDR3 region has 11 residues. Germline CDR1 is SQVTM and CDR2 is ANQGSEA. Generated by immunoSEQ multiplex PCR, the TCRdb table keeps only in-frame clones and is missing some. The repertoire holds some 140,000 clones, with 83% as singletons. Patients of the Seattle cohort, enrolled during active infection, were followed longitudinally. The sample was peripheral blood. The chain employs TRBV29-1 and TRBJ1-2, with D possibly TRBD1 on 5 matching bases. The source of this sequence is a woman aged 60-70 years with COVID-19, enrolled during active disease. CDR3 region: CSAGRGSGYTF. The CDR3 nucleotides read TGCAGCGCAGGGCGGGGAAGCGGCTACACCTTC.